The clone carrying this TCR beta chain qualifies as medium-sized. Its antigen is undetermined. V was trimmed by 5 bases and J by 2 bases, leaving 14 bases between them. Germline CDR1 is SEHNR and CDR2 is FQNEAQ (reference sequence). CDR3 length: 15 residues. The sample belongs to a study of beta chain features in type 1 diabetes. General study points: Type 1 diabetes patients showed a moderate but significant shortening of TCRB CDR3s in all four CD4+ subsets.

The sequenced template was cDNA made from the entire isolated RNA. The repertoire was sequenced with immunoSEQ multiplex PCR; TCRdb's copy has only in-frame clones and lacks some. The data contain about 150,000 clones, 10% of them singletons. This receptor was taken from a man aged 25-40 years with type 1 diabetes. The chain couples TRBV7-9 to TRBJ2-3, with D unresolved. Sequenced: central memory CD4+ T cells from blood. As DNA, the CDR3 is TGTGCCAGCAGCCCGAAACAGAGAATCACAGATACGCAGTATTTT. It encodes CASSPKQRITDTQYF.